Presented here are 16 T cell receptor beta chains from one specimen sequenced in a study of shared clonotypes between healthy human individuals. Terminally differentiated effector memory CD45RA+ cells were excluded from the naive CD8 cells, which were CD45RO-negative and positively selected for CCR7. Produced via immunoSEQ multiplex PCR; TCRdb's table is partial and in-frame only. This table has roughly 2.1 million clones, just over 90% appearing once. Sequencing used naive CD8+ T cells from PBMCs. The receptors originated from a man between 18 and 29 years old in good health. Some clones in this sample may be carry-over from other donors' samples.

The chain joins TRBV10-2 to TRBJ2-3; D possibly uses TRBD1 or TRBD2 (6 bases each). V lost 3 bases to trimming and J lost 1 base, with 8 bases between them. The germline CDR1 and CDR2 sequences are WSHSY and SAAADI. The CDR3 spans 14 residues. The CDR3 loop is CASSERGGTDTQYF. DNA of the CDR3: TGCGCCAGCAGTGAAAGGGGGGGCACAGATACGCAGTATTTT.

The CDR3 protein is CASSPPGVANTGELFF. The CDR3 region has the DNA TGTGCCAGCAGCCCACCGGGGGTCGCGAACACCGGGGAGCTGTTTTTT. The V and J genes are TRBV5-6 and TRBJ2-2, with D possibly matching TRBD2 (6 bases). CDR3 size: 16 residues. Germline CDR1 SGHDT, CDR2 YYEEEE. Trimming took 4 bases from V and 0 from J, leaving 13 bases between them.

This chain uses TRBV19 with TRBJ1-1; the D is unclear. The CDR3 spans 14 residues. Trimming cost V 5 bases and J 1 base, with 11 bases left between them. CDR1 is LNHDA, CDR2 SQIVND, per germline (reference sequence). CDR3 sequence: CASSVPGWNTEAFF. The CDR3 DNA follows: TGTGCCAGTAGTGTCCCGGGATGGAACACTGAAGCTTTCTTT.

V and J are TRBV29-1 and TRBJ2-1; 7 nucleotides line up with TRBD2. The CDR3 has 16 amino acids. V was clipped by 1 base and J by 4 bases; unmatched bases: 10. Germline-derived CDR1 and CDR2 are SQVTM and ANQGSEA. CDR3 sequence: CSVEGLSGNSYNEQFF. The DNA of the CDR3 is TGCAGCGTTGAAGGGCTAAGCGGGAACTCTTACAATGAGCAGTTCTTC.

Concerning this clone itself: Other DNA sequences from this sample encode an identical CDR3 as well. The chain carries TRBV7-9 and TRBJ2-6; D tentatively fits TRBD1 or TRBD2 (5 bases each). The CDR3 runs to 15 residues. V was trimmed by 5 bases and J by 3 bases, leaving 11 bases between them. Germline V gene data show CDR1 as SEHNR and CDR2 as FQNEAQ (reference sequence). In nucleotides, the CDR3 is TGTGCCAGCAGCCCCCGGGGCAGTGGGGCCAACGTCCTGACTTTC. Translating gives CASSPRGSGANVLTF.

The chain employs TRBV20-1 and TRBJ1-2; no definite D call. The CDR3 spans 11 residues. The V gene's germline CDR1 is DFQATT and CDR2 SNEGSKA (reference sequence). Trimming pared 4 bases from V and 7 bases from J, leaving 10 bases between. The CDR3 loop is CSAKGGIGYTF. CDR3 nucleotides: TGCAGTGCTAAAGGAGGGATTGGCTACACCTTC.

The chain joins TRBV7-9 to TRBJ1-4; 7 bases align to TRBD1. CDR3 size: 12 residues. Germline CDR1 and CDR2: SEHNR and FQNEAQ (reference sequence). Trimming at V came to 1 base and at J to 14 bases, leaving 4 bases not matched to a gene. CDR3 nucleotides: TGTGCCAGCAGCTTAGACCAGGGGGGGCTGTTTTTT. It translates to CASSLDQGGLFF.

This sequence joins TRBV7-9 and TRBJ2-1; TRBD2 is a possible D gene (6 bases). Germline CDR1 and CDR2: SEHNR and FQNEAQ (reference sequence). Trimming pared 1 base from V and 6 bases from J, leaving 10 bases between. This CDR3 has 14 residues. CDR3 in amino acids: CASSLVAAGNEQFF. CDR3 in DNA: TGTGCCAGCAGCTTAGTAGCGGCTGGCAATGAGCAGTTCTTC.

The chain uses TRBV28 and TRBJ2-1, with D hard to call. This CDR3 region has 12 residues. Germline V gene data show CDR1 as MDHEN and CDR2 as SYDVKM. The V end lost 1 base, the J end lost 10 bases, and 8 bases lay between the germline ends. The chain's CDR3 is CASSLSGWEQFF. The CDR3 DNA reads TGTGCCAGCAGTTTATCTGGATGGGAGCAGTTCTTC.

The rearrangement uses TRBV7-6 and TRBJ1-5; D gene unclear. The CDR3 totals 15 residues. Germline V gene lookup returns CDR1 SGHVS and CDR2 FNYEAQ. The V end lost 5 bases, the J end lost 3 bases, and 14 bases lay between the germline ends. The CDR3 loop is CASSPVWGPNQPQHF. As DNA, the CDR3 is TGTGCCAGCAGCCCGGTTTGGGGTCCCAATCAGCCCCAGCATTTT.

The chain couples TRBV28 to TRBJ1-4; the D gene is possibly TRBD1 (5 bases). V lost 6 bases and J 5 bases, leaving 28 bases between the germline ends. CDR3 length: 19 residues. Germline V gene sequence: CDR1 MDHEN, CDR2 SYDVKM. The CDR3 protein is CASRGGWGRALGGNEKLFF. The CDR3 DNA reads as TGTGCCAGCAGGGGGGGTTGGGGCAGGGCCTTGGGCGGGAATGAAAAACTGTTTTTT.

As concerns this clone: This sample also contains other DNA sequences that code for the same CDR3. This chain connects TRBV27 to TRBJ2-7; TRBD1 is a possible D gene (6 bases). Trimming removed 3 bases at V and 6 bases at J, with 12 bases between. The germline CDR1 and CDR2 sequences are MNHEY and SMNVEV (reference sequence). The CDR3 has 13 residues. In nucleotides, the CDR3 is TGTGCCAGCAGTTTGGGGGCACTAGGCGAGCAGTACTTC. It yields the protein CASSLGALGEQYF.

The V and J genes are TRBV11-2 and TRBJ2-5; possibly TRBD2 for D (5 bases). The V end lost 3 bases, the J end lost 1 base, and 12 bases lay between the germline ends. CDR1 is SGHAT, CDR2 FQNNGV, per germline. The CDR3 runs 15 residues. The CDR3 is CASSFSGRLQETQYF. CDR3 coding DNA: TGTGCCAGCAGCTTTTCGGGGAGACTCCAAGAGACCCAGTACTTC.

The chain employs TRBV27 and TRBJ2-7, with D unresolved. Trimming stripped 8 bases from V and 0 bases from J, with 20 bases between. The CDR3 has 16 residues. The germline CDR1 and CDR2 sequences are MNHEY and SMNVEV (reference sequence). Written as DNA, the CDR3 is TGTGCCAGCGGTCTAAGACCCGAACGTGCCTCCTACGAGCAGTACTTC. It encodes CASGLRPERASYEQYF.

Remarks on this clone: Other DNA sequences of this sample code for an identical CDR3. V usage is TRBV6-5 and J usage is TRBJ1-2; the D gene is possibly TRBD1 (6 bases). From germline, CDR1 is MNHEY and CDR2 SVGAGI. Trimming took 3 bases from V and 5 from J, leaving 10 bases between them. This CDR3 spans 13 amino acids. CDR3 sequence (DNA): TGTGCCAGCAGTTATTCAGGGGTGTATGGCTACACCTTC. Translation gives CASSYSGVYGYTF.

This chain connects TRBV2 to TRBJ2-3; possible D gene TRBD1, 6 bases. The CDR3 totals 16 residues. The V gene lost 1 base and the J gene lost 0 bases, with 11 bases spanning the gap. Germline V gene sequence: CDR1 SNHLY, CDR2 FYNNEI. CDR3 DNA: TGTGCCAGCAGTGAAGAGGACAGAACTAGCACAGATACGCAGTATTTT. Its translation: CASSEEDRTSTDTQYF.